This entry concerns a single T cell receptor beta chain. Its target is unknown. The sample comes from a study of T cell responses to AZD1222 COVID-19 vaccine. As for the study in general: Timing groups of about 4 and about 12 weeks for second doses were pooled.

Germline V gene sequence: CDR1 MNHEY, CDR2 SVGAGI. Germline trimming cut 6 bases from V and 4 bases from J; bases unmatched to any gene: 5. The CDR3 covers 14 residues. Study-level results: Breadth and depth of Spike-specific TCRs rose after two AZD1222 doses.

Sequencing used immunoSEQ multiplex PCR; TCRdb keeps in-frame clones, though not all of them. The repertoire holds roughly 50,000 clones, with 89% as singletons. The sequencing used peripheral blood, collected on day 0 of AZD1222 vaccination. The chain uses TRBV6-5 and TRBJ1-4; TRBD1 aligns across 7 bases. The sequence was obtained from an adult in good health. The CDR3 here is CASSPGQNNEKLFF. CDR3 sequence (DNA): TGTGCCAGCAGCCCGGGACAGAATAATGAAAAACTGTTTTTT.